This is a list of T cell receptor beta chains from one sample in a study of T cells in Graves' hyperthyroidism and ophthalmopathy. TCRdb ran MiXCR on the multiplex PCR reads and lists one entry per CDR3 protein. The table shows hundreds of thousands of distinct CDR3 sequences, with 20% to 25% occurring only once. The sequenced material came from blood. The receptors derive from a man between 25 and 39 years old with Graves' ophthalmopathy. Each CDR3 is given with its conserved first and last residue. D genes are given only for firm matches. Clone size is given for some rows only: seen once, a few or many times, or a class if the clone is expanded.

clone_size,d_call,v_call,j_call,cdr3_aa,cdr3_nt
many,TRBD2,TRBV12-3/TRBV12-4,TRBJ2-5,CASRGAGGQETQYF,TGTGCCAGCCGGGGCGCGGGAGGACAAGAGACCCAGTACTTC
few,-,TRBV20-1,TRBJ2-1,CSARDGEFYNEQFF,TGCAGTGCTAGAGATGGGGAATTCTACAATGAGCAGTTCTTC
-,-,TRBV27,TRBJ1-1,CASKSTGTLNTEAFF,TGTGCCAGCAAATCAACCGGGACGTTGAACACTGAAGCTTTCTTT
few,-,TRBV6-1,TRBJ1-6,CASSEATQGGPLHF,TGTGCCAGCAGTGAAGCTACCCAAGGCGGGCCCCTCCACTTT
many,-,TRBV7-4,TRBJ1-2,CASSREYGYTF,TGTGCCAGCAGCAGGGAATATGGCTACACCTTC
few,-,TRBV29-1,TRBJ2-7,CSVEVPGYEQYF,TGCAGCGTTGAGGTCCCCGGCTACGAGCAGTACTTC
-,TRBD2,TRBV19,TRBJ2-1,CASSMGPGGTGAYNEQFF,TGTGCCAGTAGTATGGGGCCGGGAGGGACTGGCGCCTACAATGAGCAGTTCTTC
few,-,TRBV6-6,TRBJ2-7,CASSYLGTGYEQYF,TGTGCCAGCAGTTACCTCGGGACGGGCTACGAGCAGTACTTC
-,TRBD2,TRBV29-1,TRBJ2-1,CSVVKRGGGDNEQFF,TGCAGCGTTGTGAAGCGGGGGGGGGGGGACAATGAGCAGTTCTTC
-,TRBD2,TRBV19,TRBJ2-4,CASSTVAGGGNIQYF,TGTGCCAGTAGTACCGTAGCGGGAGGGGGGAACATTCAGTACTTC
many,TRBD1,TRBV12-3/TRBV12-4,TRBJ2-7,CASSLSGTGSYEQYF,TGTGCCAGCAGTTTATCCGGGACAGGGTCGTACGAGCAGTACTTC
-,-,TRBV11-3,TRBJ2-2,CASSFEVGELFF,TGTGCCAGCAGCTTTGAAGTCGGGGAGCTGTTTTTT
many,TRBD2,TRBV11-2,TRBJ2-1,CASRTQAGVSYNEQFF,TGTGCCAGCAGAACTCAAGCGGGAGTCTCCTACAATGAGCAGTTCTTC
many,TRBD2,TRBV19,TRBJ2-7,CASSFGLAGTGGLYEQYF,TGTGCCAGTAGTTTTGGACTAGCGGGAACCGGTGGGCTTTACGAGCAGTACTTC
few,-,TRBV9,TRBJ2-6,CASSVTSMPGANVLTF,TGTGCCAGCAGCGTAACGTCCATGCCTGGGGCCAACGTCCTGACTTTC
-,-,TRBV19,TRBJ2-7,CASSPRLGFKFYEQYF,TGTGCCAGTAGTCCCCGCTTGGGGTTTAAGTTCTACGAGCAGTACTTC
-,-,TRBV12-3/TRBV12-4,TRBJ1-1,CASSSNPGVTEAFF,TGTGCCAGCAGTTCGAACCCCGGGGTAACTGAAGCTTTCTTT
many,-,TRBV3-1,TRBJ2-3,CASSHYRDSDTDTQYF,TGTGCCAGCAGCCACTACCGGGACTCCGACACAGATACGCAGTATTTT
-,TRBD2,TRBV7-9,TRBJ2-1,CASSLVAGEIYNEQFF,TGTGCCAGCAGCCTAGTAGCGGGAGAGATTTACAATGAGCAGTTCTTC
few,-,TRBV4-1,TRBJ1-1,CASSHRNPPEAFF,TGCGCCAGCAGCCACCGAAATCCCCCTGAAGCTTTCTTT
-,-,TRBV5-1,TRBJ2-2,CASSLNGLGEIYTGELFF,TGCGCCAGCAGCTTGAATGGGTTGGGCGAGATCTACACCGGGGAGCTGTTTTTT
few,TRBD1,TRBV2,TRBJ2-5,CASRSGTGQYF,TGTGCCAGCAGATCCGGGACAGGTCAGTACTTC
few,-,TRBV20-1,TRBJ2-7,CSARDGPWAHEQYF,TGCAGTGCTAGAGATGGGCCCTGGGCCCACGAGCAGTACTTC
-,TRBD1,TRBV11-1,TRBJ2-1,CASNQDRVTFGQFF,TGTGCCAGCAATCAGGACAGGGTTACCTTTGGGCAGTTCTTC
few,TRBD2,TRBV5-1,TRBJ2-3,CASSYHSGTSGRTDTQYF,TGCGCCAGCAGTTACCACTCCGGGACTAGCGGGAGGACAGATACGCAGTATTTT
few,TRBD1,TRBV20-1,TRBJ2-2,CSAGQGAGGELFF,TGCAGTGCGGGACAGGGGGCCGGCGGGGAGCTGTTTTTT
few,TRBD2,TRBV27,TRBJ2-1,CASSFTLAGGINEQFF,TGTGCCAGCAGTTTCACACTAGCGGGAGGAATCAATGAGCAGTTCTTC
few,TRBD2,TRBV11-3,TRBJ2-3,CASSPAGGASGNTDTQYF,TGTGCCAGCAGCCCGGCGGGTGGGGCTAGCGGCAACACAGATACGCAGTATTTT
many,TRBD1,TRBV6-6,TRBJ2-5,CASSYPGQGRETQYF,TGTGCCAGCAGTTACCCGGGACAGGGTAGGGAGACCCAGTACTTC
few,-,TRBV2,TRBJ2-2,CASSESQLGGELFF,TGTGCCAGCAGTGAATCGCAATTAGGCGGGGAGCTGTTTTTT
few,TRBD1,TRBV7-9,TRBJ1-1,CASSTRTGGWTEAFF,TGTGCCAGCAGCACCCGGACAGGGGGTTGGACTGAAGCTTTCTTT
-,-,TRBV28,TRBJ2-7,CASSFPGTTGEQYF,TGTGCCAGCAGTTTCCCTGGGACCACTGGCGAGCAGTACTTC
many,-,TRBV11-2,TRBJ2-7,CASSFTHEQYF,TGTGCCAGCAGCTTTACGCACGAGCAGTACTTC
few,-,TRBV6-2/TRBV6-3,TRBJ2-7,CASSYSHPGPATPYEQYF,TGTGCCAGCAGTTACTCCCATCCGGGCCCAGCGACACCCTACGAGCAGTACTTC
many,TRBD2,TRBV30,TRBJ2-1,CAFGLAGTFSYNEQFF,TGTGCCTTCGGACTAGCGGGAACCTTCTCCTACAATGAGCAGTTCTTC
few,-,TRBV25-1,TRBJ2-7,CASSAAAGVAGYEQYF,TGTGCCAGCAGTGCCGCGGCGGGTGTAGCAGGGTACGAGCAGTACTTC
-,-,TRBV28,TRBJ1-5,CASSSPVAEPQHF,TGTGCCAGCAGCTCCCCGGTCGCAGAGCCCCAGCATTTT
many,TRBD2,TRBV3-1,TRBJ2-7,CASSQGWGGRAAEQYF,TGTGCCAGCAGCCAAGGCTGGGGCGGGAGGGCCGCCGAGCAGTACTTC
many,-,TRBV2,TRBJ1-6,CASRGQGDSPLHF,TGTGCCAGCAGGGGACAAGGGGACTCACCCCTCCACTTT
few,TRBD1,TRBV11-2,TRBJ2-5,CASRTQGAGGKETQYF,TGTGCCAGCAGAACCCAGGGGGCAGGGGGCAAAGAGACCCAGTACTTC
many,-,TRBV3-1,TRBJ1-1,CASSQELSGTFF,TGTGCCAGCAGCCAGGAGCTTTCTGGAACTTTCTTT
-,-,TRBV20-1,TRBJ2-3,CSAPTHTDTQYF,TGCAGTGCACCAACACACACAGATACGCAGTATTTT
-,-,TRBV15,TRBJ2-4,CATSKEIGTKNIQYF,TGTGCCACCAGCAAAGAGATCGGCACCAAAAACATTCAGTACTTC
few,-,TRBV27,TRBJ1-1,CASTEGGGNTEAFF,TGTGCCAGCACCGAAGGGGGAGGTAACACTGAAGCTTTCTTT
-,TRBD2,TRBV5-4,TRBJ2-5,CASSLEGLAEQETQYF,TGTGCCAGCAGCTTGGAGGGACTAGCGGAACAAGAGACCCAGTACTTC
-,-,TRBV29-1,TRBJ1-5,CSVVGGGSNQPQHF,TGCAGCGTTGTGGGTGGGGGGTCCAATCAGCCCCAGCATTTT
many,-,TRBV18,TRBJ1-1,CASSPIENTEAFF,TGTGCCAGCTCCCCCATTGAGAACACTGAAGCTTTCTTT
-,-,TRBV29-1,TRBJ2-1,CSVPTGTNEQFF,TGCAGCGTCCCCACAGGGACCAATGAGCAGTTCTTC
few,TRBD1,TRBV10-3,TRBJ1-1,CAISEGHRGLTEAFF,TGTGCCATCAGTGAAGGACACAGGGGGCTCACTGAAGCTTTCTTT
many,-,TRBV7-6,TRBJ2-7,CASSVTNYEQYF,TGTGCCAGCAGCGTGACTAATTACGAGCAGTACTTC
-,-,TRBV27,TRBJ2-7,CASSLYGDYYEQYF,TGTGCCAGCAGTTTATACGGGGATTACTACGAGCAGTACTTC